This TCR beta chain is drawn from a study of CD8 T cells in ankylosing spondylitis. Findings and limits, study-wide: Ankylosing spondylitis blood appeared to carry a characteristic TCR beta motif of eight or nine highly homologous variants.

This clonotype was counted a few times. The antigen is undetermined. In TCRdb, the 5' RACE reads were re-called with MiXCR into one record per CDR3 protein. This sample carries some 700,000 distinct CDR3 sequences, around a fifth of them seen once, and the ten largest clones take about a fifth. With 2 bases removed from V and 2 bases from J, the gap between germline ends came to 14 bases. Germline V gives CDR1 KGHDR, CDR2 SFDVKD. The CDR3 is made up of 16 amino acids. The rearrangement links TRBV24-1 to TRBJ2-5; a weak D match, TRBD1 (6 bases). Sequenced: blood, either unsorted or a sorted T cell fraction (not recorded which). The TCR comes from a male donor with ankylosing spondylitis. The CDR3 loop reads CATSDSGQYSQETQYF. The DNA for the CDR3 is TGTGCCACCAGTGATTCCGGACAGTACTCACAAGAGACCCAGTACTTC.